Each of the 27 T cell receptor beta chains below was sequenced from the same sample in a study of beta chain features in type 1 diabetes listed by TCRdb under 2018. Library preparation employed the immunoSEQ multiplex PCR assay. The entire amount of isolated RNA was reverse transcribed using the High Capacity cDNA Reverse Transcription Kit, so the sequenced TCRB transcripts were expressed ones. Held by TCRdb, this immuneACCESS table contains in-frame sequences only and omits some clones. Under half of the omission traces to an unresolved V gene where checked; the cause of the rest is unknown. The sample records a few hundred thousand clones, 8% to 13% of which are singletons. Of the sample, over 0.015% falls within the top ten clones. Sequencing was carried out using naive CD4+ T cells from blood. Read against the paper, the sample's cell subset or site label means: true naive CD4+ T cells. These receptors came from a woman aged 25 to 39 in good health.

The CDR3 bases are TGTGCCAGCAGCTTCTTCAGGGAGGACACTGAAGCTTTCTTT. Translation: CASSFFREDTEAFF. The V call is TRBV7-9, the J call TRBJ1-1; perhaps TRBD1 as D (5 bases). CDR3 length: 14 amino acids. Germline V gene data show CDR1 as SEHNR and CDR2 as FQNEAQ (reference sequence). V was pared by 3 bases and J by 3 bases, with 11 bases between.

Regarding this clone: Other DNA sequences in the sample encode the same CDR3. The CDR3, as DNA: TGTGCCAGCTCACAAGACAGCTCCTACAATGAGCAGTTCTTC. Translation gives CASSQDSSYNEQFF. The rearrangement uses TRBV18 and TRBJ2-1, with D possibly being TRBD1 (5 bases). The CDR3 has 14 residues. CDR1 is KGHSH and CDR2 is LQKENI in the germline V gene. V lost 4 bases and J 0 bases, leaving 7 bases between the germline ends.

This chain connects TRBV7-2 to TRBJ2-7; D perhaps matches TRBD1 (7 bases). Germline lookup yields CDR1 SGHTA and CDR2 FQGNSA. The CDR3 is 15 amino acids. V was pared by 5 bases and J by 2 bases, with 16 bases between. The CDR3, as DNA: TGTGCCAGCAGCCCCCAGGGGGGCGGAGCCTACGAGCAGTACTTC. This sequence encodes CASSPQGGGAYEQYF.

V and J are TRBV5-1 and TRBJ2-1; the D gene is possibly TRBD2 (7 bases). V gave up 5 bases and J gave up 5 bases, with 17 bases separating them. This CDR3 region has 15 residues. Germline CDR1 is SGHRS and CDR2 is YFSETQ. CDR3 nucleotide sequence: TGCGCCAGCAGTGGGGGCGGGAGTGGCGACAATGAGCAGTTCTTC. Protein sequence: CASSGGGSGDNEQFF.

This sequence joins TRBV30 and TRBJ2-5, with D tentatively TRBD1 (5 bases). The CDR3 is 13 amino acids. Germline V CDR1 and CDR2: GTSNPN, SVGIG (reference sequence). Trimming stripped 6 bases from V and 7 bases from J, with 18 bases between. The CDR3 is CACKTDSLGTQYF. CDR3 sequence (DNA): TGTGCCTGTAAGACAGATAGCTTGGGGACCCAGTACTTC.

This chain links TRBV30 with TRBJ1-2; maybe TRBD1 (6 bases). CDR3 length: 15 residues. Between the trimmed V and J ends, which lost 8 bases and 13 bases, there was a span of 32 bases. From germline, CDR1 is GTSNPN and CDR2 SVGIG (reference sequence). CDR3 nucleotide sequence: TGTGCCGGAAACCAAGTCATCGGGACAAGGGAAAAAGTCACCTTC. It translates to CAGNQVIGTREKVTF.

This clone was seen more than once but under ten times. The CDR3 sequence: CASLLAGETQYF. DNA of the CDR3: TGTGCCAGCTTGCTAGCGGGAGAGACCCAGTACTTC. The V and J genes are TRBV6-6 and TRBJ2-5; 8 bases are shared with TRBD2. Germline V gene data show CDR1 as MNHNY and CDR2 as SVGAGI (reference sequence). This CDR3 is built from 12 residues. The trim removed 8 bases at V and 4 bases at J, leaving 3 bases unmatched.

This chain uses TRBV9 with TRBJ2-3; 10 bases are shared with TRBD2. V shed 2 bases and J 2 bases; nucleotides not matched to a gene: 8. This CDR3 contains 17 residues. The germline gives CDR1 SGDLS, CDR2 YYNGEE. CDR3 loop: CASSVLSAGGSTDTQYF. DNA of the CDR3: TGTGCCAGCAGCGTTTTGTCAGCGGGAGGGTCCACAGATACGCAGTATTTT.

The sample holds a few counts of this clone. The CDR3 reads CASSGQVARETQYF. The CDR3 DNA reads as TGTGCCAGCAGTGGACAGGTAGCCCGAGAGACCCAGTACTTC. The chain has TRBV6-5 and TRBJ2-5, with 7 bases identical to TRBD1. The germline gives CDR1 MNHEY, CDR2 SVGAGI. V lost 5 bases, J lost 4 bases, and 7 bases stayed unmatched. The CDR3 spans 14 residues.

The DNA for the CDR3 is TGTGCCAGCGGTGCGGTTGGAAACACAGATACGCAGTATTTT. This gives the protein CASGAVGNTDTQYF. The V gene is TRBV9, the J gene TRBJ2-3; unclear D gene. Trimming cost V 7 bases and J 2 bases, with 14 bases left between them. In germline, CDR1 is SGDLS, CDR2 YYNGEE. The length of the CDR3 is 14 residues.

The J gene is TRBJ2-3, the V gene TRBV5-4; 8 nucleotides match TRBD1. The V gene end was trimmed by 6 bases and the J gene end by 1 base; junction bases not matched to a gene: 7. This CDR3 contains 15 residues. The germline V gene has CDR1 SGHNT and CDR2 YYREEE (reference sequence). CDR3 DNA: TGTGCCAGCACCACCTCAGGGGGCGGCACAGATACGCAGTATTTT. Its protein is CASTTSGGGTDTQYF.

This clone was detected a few times. In DNA form, the CDR3 reads TGCGCCAGCAGCTTAGCGGGAGGCGTGGAGACCCAGTACTTC. It yields the protein CASSLAGGVETQYF. The chain carries TRBV5-1 and TRBJ2-5; 9 nucleotides line up with TRBD2. Germline assignment: CDR1 SGHRS and CDR2 YFSETQ. The CDR3 runs to 14 residues. V was pared by 2 bases and J by 5 bases, with 4 bases of the junction left unmatched. Based on the CDR3 plus reference TRBV5-1 and TRBJ2-5, the full variable domain is KAGVTQTPRYLIKTRGQQVTLSCSPISGHRSVSWYQQTPGQGLQFLFEYFSETQRNKGNFPGRFSGRQFSNSRSEMNVSTLELGDSALYLCASSLAGGVETQYFGPGTRLLVL.

V usage is TRBV20-1 and J usage is TRBJ2-1; D not resolved. The germline V and J ends were trimmed by 4 bases and 8 bases, with 9 bases remaining between them. Germline V gene lookup returns CDR1 DFQATT and CDR2 SNEGSKA (reference sequence). This CDR3 is built from 11 residues. In nucleotides, the CDR3 is TGCAGTGCTACTCCCCGAGATGAGCAGTTCTTC. This encodes CSATPRDEQFF.

This clone showed up just a few times. The chain is built from TRBV9 and TRBJ2-1; 14 nucleotides agree with TRBD2. CDR3 length: 19 residues. Per germline, CDR1 SGDLS and CDR2 YYNGEE. V was clipped by 0 bases and J by 1 base; unmatched bases: 6. CDR3 sequence: CASSVGLAGGRSSYNEQFF. The CDR3 nucleotides read TGTGCCAGCAGCGTAGGACTAGCGGGAGGGCGTTCATCCTACAATGAGCAGTTCTTC.

V and J are TRBV28 and TRBJ2-1, with D maybe TRBD1 (6 bases). Trimming shortened V by 0 bases and J by 2 bases, and 14 bases separated the two germline ends. The CDR3 is made up of 17 amino acids. CDR1 and CDR2 from the germline V gene are MDHEN and SYDVKM. The CDR3 bases are TGTGCCAGCAGTTTATGGGGGGCAGGATCTACCTACAATGAGCAGTTCTTC. As protein: CASSLWGAGSTYNEQFF.

This chain uses TRBV7-3 with TRBJ2-2; 7 bases map to TRBD2. The CDR3 is made up of 16 amino acids. The V gene's germline CDR1 is SGHTA and CDR2 FQGTGA. The V and J ends lost 1 base and 0 bases, in that order; junction bases with no gene match: 2. CDR3 bases: TGTGCCAGCAGCTTAAGGCGGGAGCCGAACACCGGGGAGCTGTTTTTT. Encoded protein: CASSLRREPNTGELFF.

This clone has only a few counts. J is TRBJ2-7 and V is TRBV29-1; a weak D match, TRBD2 (6 bases). Germline V gives CDR1 SQVTM, CDR2 ANQGSEA. Trimming removed 2 bases from V and 9 bases from J, with 17 bases in between. The CDR3 runs 13 residues. In DNA, the CDR3 is TGCAGCGTTGAACCCCTGGAGGGAGTTAGGCAGTACTTC. Amino acid sequence: CSVEPLEGVRQYF.

The table lists this clone with a few counts. The J gene is TRBJ2-2, the V gene TRBV10-3; 8 nucleotides align to TRBD2. Germline CDR1 ENHRY, CDR2 SYGVKD. The ends lost 5 bases at V and 4 bases at J; junction bases unmatched: 6. The CDR3 runs 15 residues. The CDR3 DNA reads TGTGCCATCAGTCCAGGGGCGGGGGGCACCGGGGAGCTGTTTTTT. It specifies CAISPGAGGTGELFF.

The CDR3 DNA follows: TGTGCCACCAGCAGAGCTCCAGCAAGCGGTCGGTCCTACAATGAGCAGTTCTTC. As protein: CATSRAPASGRSYNEQFF. The rearrangement uses TRBV15 and TRBJ2-1; D perhaps matches TRBD2 (5 bases). The V end was cut by 1 base, the J end by 1 base, with 17 bases between. Germline V gene lookup returns CDR1 LNHNV and CDR2 YYDKDF (reference sequence). This CDR3 is built from 18 residues.

J is TRBJ2-2 and V is TRBV29-1; 8 positions match TRBD1. Germline-derived CDR1 and CDR2 are SQVTM and ANQGSEA. With 6 bases clipped from V and 5 bases from J, the junction kept 5 bases outside the gene matches. This CDR3 spans 13 amino acids. The CDR3 coding sequence is TGCAGCGTGGGGACAGGAGCTACCGGGGAGCTGTTTTTT. This translates into CSVGTGATGELFF.

This clone was found a few times. The chain couples TRBV4-3 to TRBJ2-7, with TRBD2 as a possible D gene (5 bases). Deletions cut 4 bases from V and 2 bases from J, with 15 bases between. The CDR3 contains 15 residues. Germline loops: CDR1 LGHNA, CDR2 YSLEER. The CDR3 reads CASSLVGPGTYEQYF. The CDR3 region has the DNA TGCGCCAGCAGCCTAGTTGGACCGGGAACCTACGAGCAGTACTTC.

This sequence joins TRBV21-1 and TRBJ1-5. TRBV21-1 is recorded as a pseudogene. The CDR3 loop spans 16 amino acids. The CDR3 DNA sequence: TGTGCCAGCAGCAGAGATCCGGGGTTGAGCAATCAGCCCCAGCATTTT. It specifies CASSRDPGLSNQPQHF.

This clone came up a few times. CDR3 region: CASGSYTGELFF. Here the CDR3 DNA reads TGTGCTAGTGGTTCTTACACCGGGGAGCTGTTTTTT. This chain connects TRBV12-5 to TRBJ2-2; D not resolved. V shed 4 bases and J shed 3 bases, with 3 bases lying between them. Germline loops: CDR1 LGHNT, CDR2 FRNRAP. This CDR3 is 12 amino acids long.

J is TRBJ2-3 and V is TRBV7-3; 9 positions agree with TRBD2. Trimming removed 4 bases from V and 0 bases from J; junction bases left unmatched: 5. CDR3 size: 16 residues. CDR1 is SGHTA and CDR2 is FQGTGA in the germline V gene. CDR3 amino acids: CASSSGLAPSTDTQYF. The CDR3 nucleotides read TGTGCCAGCAGCTCTGGACTAGCGCCTAGCACAGATACGCAGTATTTT.

A word on this clone: Within the sample, other DNA sequences also encode this same CDR3. V usage is TRBV18 and J usage is TRBJ2-5, with 7 bases aligning to TRBD2. The CDR3 has 15 residues. Germline V CDR1 and CDR2: KGHSH, LQKENI. Trimming cost V 0 bases and J 2 bases; bases outside gene matches: 3. CDR3 protein: CASSPPGLPQETQYF. DNA for the CDR3: TGTGCCAGCTCACCACCGGGACTACCACAAGAGACCCAGTACTTC.

This clone occurred a few times. The V call is TRBV4-3, the J call TRBJ2-5; no clear D gene. CDR3 length: 15 residues. Germline CDR1 LGHNA, CDR2 YSLEER. The V gene lost 2 bases and the J gene lost 1 base, with 11 bases spanning the gap. The CDR3 DNA is TGCGCCAGCAGCCAACGTGGTGTCAGCCAAGAGACCCAGTACTTC. Translation gives CASSQRGVSQETQYF.

This clone has only a few counts. The DNA for the CDR3 is TGTGCCTGGAGCGGGAGTTTGGGCAGCTCTGGAAACACCATATATTTT. Its protein product is CAWSGSLGSSGNTIYF. The V call is TRBV30, the J call TRBJ1-3; D is unclear. V lost 3 bases and J 0 bases, leaving 15 bases between the germline ends. Looked up from germline, CDR1 is GTSNPN and CDR2 is SVGIG (reference sequence). CDR3 length equals 16 residues.